These 10 T cell receptor beta chains came from one sample sequenced in a study of tumor-infiltrating lymphocytes in localized non-small cell lung cancer. The protocol was immunoSEQ multiplex PCR, while the TCRdb copy is restricted to in-frame clones and leaves out a portion. The table records 5,800 or so clones, approximately 64% of them present only once. Sequencing was carried out using uninvolved lung tissue not adjacent to the tumor. The origin of the receptors is a human donor with non-small cell lung cancer.

This clone turned up a few times. The V and J genes are TRBV5-1 and TRBJ1-4; 8 nucleotides match TRBD1. The CDR3 loop spans 15 amino acids. V shed 2 bases, J shed 5 bases, and the junction held 5 bases outside the gene matches. Germline V gene lookup returns CDR1 SGHRS and CDR2 YFSETQ. CDR3 sequence (DNA): TGCGCCAGCAGCTTTGAACCAGGGGGCAATGAAAAACTGTTTTTT. Its translation: CASSFEPGGNEKLFF.

The rearrangement uses TRBV7-9 and TRBJ1-2, with D possibly matching TRBD1 (6 bases). The length of the CDR3 is 14 residues. Trimming took off 4 bases at V and 6 bases at J, with 15 bases between the two ends. Per germline, CDR1 SEHNR and CDR2 FQNEAQ (reference sequence). Here the CDR3 DNA reads TGTGCCAGCAGCTCACTAACAGGGACTCATGGCTACACCTTC. The encoded protein is CASSSLTGTHGYTF.

The J gene is TRBJ2-7, the V gene TRBV6-5, with 10 bases fitting TRBD2. J was trimmed by 6 bases and V by 6 bases; bases with no gene match: 11. The CDR3 covers 15 residues. Germline V gene data show CDR1 as MNHEY and CDR2 as SVGAGI. In DNA, the CDR3 is TGTGCCAGCAGACCCTCAGCGGGAGGGGCCCGCGAGCAGTACTTC. Amino acids: CASRPSAGGAREQYF.

V is TRBV2 and J is TRBJ2-5, with D possibly being TRBD1 or TRBD2 (6 bases each). There are 15 residues in the CDR3. V shed 6 bases and J shed 5 bases, with 19 bases lying between them. From germline, CDR1 is SNHLY and CDR2 FYNNEI. The DNA of the CDR3 is TGTGCCAGCAGGGAGGGGTTTGGGGGCACGGAGACCCAGTACTTC. This gives the protein CASREGFGGTETQYF.

This chain's CDR3 is CASSYDRGTQYF. The CDR3 region has the DNA TGTGCCAGCAGCTACGACAGGGGTACGCAGTATTTT. V is TRBV7-8 and J is TRBJ2-3; TRBD1 agrees at 8 bases. The CDR3 spans 12 residues. Trimming removed 4 bases from V and 8 bases from J; junction bases left unmatched: 2. Germline CDR1 SGHVS, CDR2 FQNEAQ.

V gene TRBV6-6 combines with J gene TRBJ2-7; no clear D gene. Looked up from germline, CDR1 is MNHNY and CDR2 is SVGAGI (reference sequence). V was clipped by 7 bases and J by 2 bases, with 9 bases between them. This CDR3 has 12 amino acids. This chain's CDR3 is CASKAQTYEQYF. The CDR3 DNA sequence: TGTGCCAGCAAGGCGCAAACCTACGAGCAGTACTTC.

V is TRBV5-8 and J is TRBJ2-7, with TRBD2 identical over 11 bases. The CDR3 loop spans 17 amino acids. After removal of 0 bases from V and 4 bases from J, the junction contained 9 bases not matched to a gene. Germline V gene lookup returns CDR1 SGHTS and CDR2 YDEGEE. This CDR3 reads CASSLVRALAGGYEQYF. CDR3 DNA sequence: TGTGCCAGCAGCTTGGTTAGGGCTCTAGCGGGAGGATACGAGCAGTACTTC. Based on the CDR3 plus reference TRBV5-8 and TRBJ2-7, the full variable domain is EAGVTQSPTHLIKTRGQQATLRCSPISGHTSVYWYQQALGLGLQFLLWYDEGEERNRGNFPPRFSGRQFPNYSSELNVNALELEDSALYLCASSLVRALAGGYEQYFGPGTRLTVT.

This chain uses TRBV6-6 with TRBJ2-3; D is perhaps TRBD2 (5 bases). The CDR3 runs 13 residues. The germline V gene has CDR1 MNHNY and CDR2 SVGAGI (reference sequence). V lost 5 bases, J lost 4 bases, and 10 bases lay in between. CDR3 residues: CASSGSEADTQYF. The DNA of the CDR3 is TGTGCCAGCAGTGGGAGTGAGGCAGATACGCAGTATTTT.

This chain joins TRBV5-1 and TRBJ2-2; tentative D call: TRBD1 (5 bases). Trimming removed 0 bases at V and 6 bases at J, with 12 bases between. The germline CDR1 and CDR2 sequences are SGHRS and YFSETQ. The CDR3 length is 15 residues. This chain's CDR3 is CASSLGDSRSGELFF. Written as DNA, the CDR3 is TGCGCCAGCAGCTTGGGAGACAGTAGGTCCGGGGAGCTGTTTTTT. Based on the CDR3 plus reference TRBV5-1 and TRBJ2-2, the full variable domain is KAGVTQTPRYLIKTRGQQVTLSCSPISGHRSVSWYQQTPGQGLQFLFEYFSETQRNKGNFPGRFSGRQFSNSRSEMNVSTLELGDSALYLCASSLGDSRSGELFFGEGSRLTVL.

CDR3 DNA: TGTGCCAGCAGCTCTAGACAGGCAGCTAACTATGGCTACACCTTC. This sequence encodes CASSSRQAANYGYTF. The rearrangement links TRBV7-2 to TRBJ1-2, with a tentative D call TRBD1 (6 bases). Germline values: CDR1 SGHTA, CDR2 FQGNSA. This CDR3 has 15 residues. V was clipped by 4 bases and J by 0 bases, with 12 bases between them.